The source of this T cell receptor (beta chain) is a study of T cell responses to AZD1222 COVID-19 vaccine. At the level of the study: Doses given second, at about 4 or about 12 weeks, were pooled. Whole-study results and caveats: Increases in Spike-specific TCR breadth and depth were seen after two AZD1222 doses. Donor demographics were predominantly white British with a female majority; clonal diversity may be underestimated. Spike-wide coverage was observed for vaccine-associated CD4 TCRs, with dominant responses at 160-218 and 743-854.

The assay was immunoSEQ multiplex PCR, and TCRdb's table has in-frame clones only and misses some. The sample consists of around 120,000 clones, roughly nine tenths of them appearing once. The germline CDR1 and CDR2 sequences are MNHEY and SVGAGI. The junction had 2 bases not matched to a gene; V was cut back by 0 bases and J by 4 bases. CDR3 length: 15 amino acids. As for this clone: Antigen: not known.

This TCR came from an adult in good health. The rearrangement links TRBV6-5 to TRBJ1-5; 8 bases map to TRBD1. The sample consisted of peripheral blood, taken on day 0 of AZD1222 vaccination. This CDR3 reads CASSYSTGENQPQHF. For the CDR3, the DNA is TGTGCCAGCAGTTACTCGACAGGGGAAAATCAGCCCCAGCATTTT.